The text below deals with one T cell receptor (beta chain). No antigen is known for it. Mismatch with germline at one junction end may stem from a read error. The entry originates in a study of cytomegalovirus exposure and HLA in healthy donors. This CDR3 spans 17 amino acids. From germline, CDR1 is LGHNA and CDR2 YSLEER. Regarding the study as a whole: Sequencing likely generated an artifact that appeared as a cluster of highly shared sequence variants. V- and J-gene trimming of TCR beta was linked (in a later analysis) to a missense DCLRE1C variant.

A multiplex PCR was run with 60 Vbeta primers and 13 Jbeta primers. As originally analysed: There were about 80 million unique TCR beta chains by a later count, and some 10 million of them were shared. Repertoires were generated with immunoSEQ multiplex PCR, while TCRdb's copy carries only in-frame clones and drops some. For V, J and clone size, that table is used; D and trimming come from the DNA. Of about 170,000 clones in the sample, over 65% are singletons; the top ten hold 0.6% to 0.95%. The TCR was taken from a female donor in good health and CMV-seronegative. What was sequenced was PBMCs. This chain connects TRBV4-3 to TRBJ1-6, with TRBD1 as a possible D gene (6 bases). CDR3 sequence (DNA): TGCGCCAGCAGCCAGAGTCCCTCGACAGGCTATAATCCACCCCTCCACTTT. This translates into CASSQSPSTGYNPPLHF.